This T cell receptor beta chain was captured in a study of blood T cell repertoires in COVID-19. Study as a whole: In each case, the material was cDNA or gDNA derived from T cells, B-cell-depleted T cells, or PBMCs.

CDR1 is KGHDR and CDR2 is SFDVKD in the germline V gene. The CDR3 is 14 amino acids. Unmatched junction bases numbered 5, after V lost 2 bases and J lost 7 bases. Original processing notes: Quantification of nucleated cells was approximated via reference gene primer amplification. Measured with immunoSEQ multiplex PCR; TCRdb has only the in-frame clones, and not every one. V and J calls and clone size are copied from that table; D and trimming were computed from the DNA. In the table there are around 460,000 clones, 80% to 90% of which are singletons. Seattle patient enrollment occurred during active infection, with longitudinal follow-up thereafter.

Sequences were obtained from peripheral blood. The sequence derives from a man aged 18 to 35 with COVID-19, enrolled during active disease. The chain employs TRBV24-1 and TRBJ2-3, with 7 bases fitting TRBD1. CDR3 nucleotides: TGTGCCACCAGTGATTCAAGGGGGCGGTATACGCAGTATTTT. It specifies CATSDSRGRYTQYF.